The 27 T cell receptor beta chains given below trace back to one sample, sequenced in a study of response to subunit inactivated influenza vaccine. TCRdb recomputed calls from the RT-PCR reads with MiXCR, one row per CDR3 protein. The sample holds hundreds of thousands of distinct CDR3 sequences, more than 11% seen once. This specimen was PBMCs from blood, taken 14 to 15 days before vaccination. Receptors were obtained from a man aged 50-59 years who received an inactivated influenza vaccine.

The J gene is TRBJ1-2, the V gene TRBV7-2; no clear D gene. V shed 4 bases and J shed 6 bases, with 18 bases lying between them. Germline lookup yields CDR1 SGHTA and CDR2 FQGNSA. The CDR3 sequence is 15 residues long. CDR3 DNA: TGTGCCAGCAGCTCGCGGGGAGGGTTCGGTGATGGCTACACCTTC. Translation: CASSSRGGFGDGYTF.

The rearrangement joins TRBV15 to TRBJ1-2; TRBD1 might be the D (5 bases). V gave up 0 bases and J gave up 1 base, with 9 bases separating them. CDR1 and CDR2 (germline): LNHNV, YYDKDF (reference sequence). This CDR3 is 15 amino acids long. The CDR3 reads CATSRDNGGNYGYTF. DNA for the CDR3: TGTGCCACCAGCAGAGATAACGGGGGTAACTATGGCTACACCTTC. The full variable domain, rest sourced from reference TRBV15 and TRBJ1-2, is DAMVIQNPRYQVTQFGKPVTLSCSQTLNHNVMYWYQQKSSQAPKLLFHYYDKDFNNEADTPDNFQSRRPNTSFCFLDIRSPGLGDTAMYLCATSRDNGGNYGYTFGSGTRLTVV.

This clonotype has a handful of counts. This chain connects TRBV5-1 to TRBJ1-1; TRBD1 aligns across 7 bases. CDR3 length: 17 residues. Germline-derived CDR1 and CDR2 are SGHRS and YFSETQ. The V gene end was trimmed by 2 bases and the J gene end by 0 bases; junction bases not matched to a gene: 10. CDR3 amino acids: CASSLGQVPLMNTEAFF. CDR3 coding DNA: TGCGCCAGCAGCTTAGGACAGGTACCATTAATGAACACTGAAGCTTTCTTT.

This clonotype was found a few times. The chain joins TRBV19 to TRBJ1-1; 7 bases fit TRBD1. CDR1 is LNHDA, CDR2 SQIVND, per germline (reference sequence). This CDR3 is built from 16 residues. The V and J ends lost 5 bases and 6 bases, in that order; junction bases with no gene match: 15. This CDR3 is CASSPTAYRGGAEAFF. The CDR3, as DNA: TGTGCCAGTAGTCCCACGGCCTACAGGGGCGGGGCTGAAGCTTTCTTT.

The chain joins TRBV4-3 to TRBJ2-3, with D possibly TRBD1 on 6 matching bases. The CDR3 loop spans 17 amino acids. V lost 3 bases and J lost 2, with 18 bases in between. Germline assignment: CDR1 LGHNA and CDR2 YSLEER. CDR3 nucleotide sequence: TGCGCCAGCAGCCACAGACCCCGGACAGCCTCCACAGATACGCAGTATTTT. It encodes CASSHRPRTASTDTQYF.

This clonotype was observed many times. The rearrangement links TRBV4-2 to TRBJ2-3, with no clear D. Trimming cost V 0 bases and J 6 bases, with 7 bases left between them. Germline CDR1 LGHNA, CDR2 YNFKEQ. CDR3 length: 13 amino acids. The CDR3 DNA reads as TGTGCCAGCAGCCAAGACAGCCGGGATACGCAGTATTTT. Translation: CASSQDSRDTQYF.

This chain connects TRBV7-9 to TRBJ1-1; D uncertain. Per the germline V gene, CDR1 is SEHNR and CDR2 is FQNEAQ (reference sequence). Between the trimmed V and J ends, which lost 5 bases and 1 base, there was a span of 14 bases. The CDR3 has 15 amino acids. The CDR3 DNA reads TGTGCCAGCAGCCTATCGGGAAATTCGAACACTGAAGCTTTCTTT. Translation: CASSLSGNSNTEAFF.

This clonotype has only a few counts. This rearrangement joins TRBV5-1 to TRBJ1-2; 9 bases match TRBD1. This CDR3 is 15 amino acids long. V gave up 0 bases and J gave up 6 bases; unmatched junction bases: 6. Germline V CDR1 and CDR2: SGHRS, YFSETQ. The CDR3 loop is CASSLDTGGAHGYTF. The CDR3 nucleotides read TGCGCCAGCAGCTTGGATACAGGGGGCGCGCATGGCTACACCTTC.

CDR3 sequence reads: CSVATGGQNEQFF. The CDR3 DNA reads as TGCAGCGTTGCTACGGGGGGGCAGAATGAGCAGTTCTTC. V gene TRBV29-1 combines with J gene TRBJ2-1, with 8 bases that match TRBD2. V lost 4 bases and J lost 7; bases outside the gene matches: 6. CDR3 size: 13 residues. Germline loops: CDR1 SQVTM, CDR2 ANQGSEA.

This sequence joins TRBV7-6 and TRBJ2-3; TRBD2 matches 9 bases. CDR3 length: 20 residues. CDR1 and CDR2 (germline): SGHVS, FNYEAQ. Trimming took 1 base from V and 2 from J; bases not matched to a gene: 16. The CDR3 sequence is CASSLEGLAGLHAPTDTQYF. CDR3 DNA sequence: TGTGCCAGCAGCTTAGAAGGTCTAGCGGGACTACACGCCCCCACAGATACGCAGTATTTT.

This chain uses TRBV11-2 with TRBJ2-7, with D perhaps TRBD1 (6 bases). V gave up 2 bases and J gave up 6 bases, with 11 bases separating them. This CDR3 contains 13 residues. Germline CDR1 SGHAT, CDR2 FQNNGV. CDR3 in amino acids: CASSLTGFGEQYF. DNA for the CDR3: TGTGCCAGCAGCTTAACAGGGTTTGGCGAGCAGTACTTC.

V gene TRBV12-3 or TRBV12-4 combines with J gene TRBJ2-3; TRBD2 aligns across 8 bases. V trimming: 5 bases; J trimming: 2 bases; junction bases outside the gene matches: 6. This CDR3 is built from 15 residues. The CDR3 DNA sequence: TGTGCCAGCAGTACAACTAGCGGATACACAGATACGCAGTATTTT. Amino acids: CASSTTSGYTDTQYF.

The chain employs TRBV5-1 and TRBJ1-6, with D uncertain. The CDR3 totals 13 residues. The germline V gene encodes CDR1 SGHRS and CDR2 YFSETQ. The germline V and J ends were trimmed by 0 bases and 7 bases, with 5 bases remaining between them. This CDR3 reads CASSLVANSPLHF. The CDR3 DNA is TGCGCCAGCAGCTTGGTGGCAAATTCACCCCTCCACTTT.

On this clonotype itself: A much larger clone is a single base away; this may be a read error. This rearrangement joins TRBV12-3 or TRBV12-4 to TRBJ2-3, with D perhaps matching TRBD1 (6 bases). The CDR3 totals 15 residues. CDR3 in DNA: TGTGCCAGCAGTTTAAGCCAGGGGAGAACAGATACGCACTATTTT. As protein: CASSLSQGRTDTHYF.

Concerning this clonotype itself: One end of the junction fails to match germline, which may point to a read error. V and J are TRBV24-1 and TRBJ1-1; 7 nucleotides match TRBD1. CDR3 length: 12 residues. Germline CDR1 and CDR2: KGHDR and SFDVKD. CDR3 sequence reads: CAISEPTGPAFF. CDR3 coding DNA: TGTGCCATCAGTGAACCGACAGGGCCAGCTTTCTTT.

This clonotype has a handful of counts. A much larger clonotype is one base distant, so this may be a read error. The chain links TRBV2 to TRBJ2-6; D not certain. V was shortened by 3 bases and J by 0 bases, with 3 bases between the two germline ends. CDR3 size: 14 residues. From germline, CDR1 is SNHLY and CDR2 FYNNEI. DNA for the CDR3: TGTGCCAGCAGTGACAGCTCTGGGGCCAACGTCCTGACTTTC. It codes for CASSDSSGANVLTF.

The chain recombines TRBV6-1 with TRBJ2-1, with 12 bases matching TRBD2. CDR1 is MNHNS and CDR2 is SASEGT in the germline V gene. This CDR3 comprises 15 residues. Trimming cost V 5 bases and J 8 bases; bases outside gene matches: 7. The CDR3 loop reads CASSPSSGGAYEQFF. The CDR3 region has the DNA TGTGCCAGCAGTCCTTCTAGCGGGGGGGCCTATGAGCAGTTCTTC.

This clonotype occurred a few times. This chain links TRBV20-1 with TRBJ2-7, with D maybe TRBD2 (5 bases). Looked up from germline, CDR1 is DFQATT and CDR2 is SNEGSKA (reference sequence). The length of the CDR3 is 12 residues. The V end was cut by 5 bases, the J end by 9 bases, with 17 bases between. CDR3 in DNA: TGCAGTGCTGGATCTGGCGGCGGAGGGCAGTACTTC. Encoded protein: CSAGSGGGGQYF.

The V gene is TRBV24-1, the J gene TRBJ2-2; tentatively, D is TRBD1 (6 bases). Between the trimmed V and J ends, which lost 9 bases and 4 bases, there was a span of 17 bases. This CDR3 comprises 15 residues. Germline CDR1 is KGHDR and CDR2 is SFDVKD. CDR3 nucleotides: TGTGCCACCTCGCCCTCGGGACACCCCACCGGGGAGCTGTTTTTT. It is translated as CATSPSGHPTGELFF.

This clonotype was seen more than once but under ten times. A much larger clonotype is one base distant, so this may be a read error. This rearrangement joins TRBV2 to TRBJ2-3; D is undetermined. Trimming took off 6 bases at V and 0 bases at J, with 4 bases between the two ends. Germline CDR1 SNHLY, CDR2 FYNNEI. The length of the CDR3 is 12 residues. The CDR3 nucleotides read TGTGCCAGCAGGTACAGCACAGATACGCAGTATTTT. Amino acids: CASRYSTDTQYF.

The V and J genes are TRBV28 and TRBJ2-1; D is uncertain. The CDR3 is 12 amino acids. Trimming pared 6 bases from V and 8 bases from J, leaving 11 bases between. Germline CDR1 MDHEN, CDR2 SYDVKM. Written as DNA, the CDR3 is TGTGCCAGCAGCCGCAGGCCCCATGAGCAGTTCTTC. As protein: CASSRRPHEQFF.

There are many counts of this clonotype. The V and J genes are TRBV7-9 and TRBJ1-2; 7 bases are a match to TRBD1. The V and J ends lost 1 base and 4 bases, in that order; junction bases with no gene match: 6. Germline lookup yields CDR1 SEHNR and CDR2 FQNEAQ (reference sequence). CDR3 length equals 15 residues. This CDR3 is CASSLGDSYLYGYTF. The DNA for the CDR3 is TGTGCCAGCAGCTTAGGGGACAGTTACCTCTATGGCTACACCTTC.

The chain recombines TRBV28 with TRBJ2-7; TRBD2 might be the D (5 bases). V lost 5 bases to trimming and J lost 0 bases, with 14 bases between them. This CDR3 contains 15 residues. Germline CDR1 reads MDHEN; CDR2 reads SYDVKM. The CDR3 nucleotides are TGTGCCAGCAGTCGGCCCGGGGTTCCCTCCTACGAGCAGTACTTC. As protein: CASSRPGVPSYEQYF.

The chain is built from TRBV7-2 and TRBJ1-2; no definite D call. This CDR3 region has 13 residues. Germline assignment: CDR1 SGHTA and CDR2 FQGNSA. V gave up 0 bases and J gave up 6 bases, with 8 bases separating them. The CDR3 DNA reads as TGTGCCAGCAGCTTAGCGCCGGGAGATGGCTACACCTTC. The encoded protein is CASSLAPGDGYTF. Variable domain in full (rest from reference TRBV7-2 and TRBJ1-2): GAGVSQSPSNKVTEKGKDVELRCDPISGHTALYWYRQSLGQGLEFLIYFQGNSAPDKSGLPSDRFSAERTGGSVSTLTIQRTQQEDSAVYLCASSLAPGDGYTFGSGTRLTVV.

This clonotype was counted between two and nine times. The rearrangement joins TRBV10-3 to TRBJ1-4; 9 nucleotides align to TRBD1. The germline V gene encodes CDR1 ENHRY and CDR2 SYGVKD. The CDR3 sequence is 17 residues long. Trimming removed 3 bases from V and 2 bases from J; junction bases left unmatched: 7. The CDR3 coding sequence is TGTGCCATCAGTGATCGGGGACAGGGAGTCACTAATGAAAAACTGTTTTTT. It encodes CAISDRGQGVTNEKLFF.

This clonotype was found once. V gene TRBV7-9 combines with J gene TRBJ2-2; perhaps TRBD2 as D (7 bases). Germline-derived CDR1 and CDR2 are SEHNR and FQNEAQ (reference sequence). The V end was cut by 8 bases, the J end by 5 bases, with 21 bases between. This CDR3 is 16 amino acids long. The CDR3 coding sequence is TGTGCCAGCGGCCCTAGAGGGGGGGCCGAGACCGGGGAGCTGTTTTTT. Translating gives CASGPRGGAETGELFF. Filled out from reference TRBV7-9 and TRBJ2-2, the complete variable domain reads DTGVSQNPRHKITKRGQNVTFRCDPISEHNRLYWYRQTLGQGPEFLTYFQNEAQLEKSRLLSDRFSAERPKGSFSTLEIQRTEQGDSAMYLCASGPRGGAETGELFFGEGSRLTVL.

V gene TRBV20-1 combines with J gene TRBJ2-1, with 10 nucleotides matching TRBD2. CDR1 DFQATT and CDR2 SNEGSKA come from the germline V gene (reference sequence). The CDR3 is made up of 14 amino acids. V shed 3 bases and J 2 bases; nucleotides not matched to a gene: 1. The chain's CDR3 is CSARSGRAYNEQFF. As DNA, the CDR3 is TGCAGTGCTAGGAGCGGGAGGGCCTACAATGAGCAGTTCTTC.